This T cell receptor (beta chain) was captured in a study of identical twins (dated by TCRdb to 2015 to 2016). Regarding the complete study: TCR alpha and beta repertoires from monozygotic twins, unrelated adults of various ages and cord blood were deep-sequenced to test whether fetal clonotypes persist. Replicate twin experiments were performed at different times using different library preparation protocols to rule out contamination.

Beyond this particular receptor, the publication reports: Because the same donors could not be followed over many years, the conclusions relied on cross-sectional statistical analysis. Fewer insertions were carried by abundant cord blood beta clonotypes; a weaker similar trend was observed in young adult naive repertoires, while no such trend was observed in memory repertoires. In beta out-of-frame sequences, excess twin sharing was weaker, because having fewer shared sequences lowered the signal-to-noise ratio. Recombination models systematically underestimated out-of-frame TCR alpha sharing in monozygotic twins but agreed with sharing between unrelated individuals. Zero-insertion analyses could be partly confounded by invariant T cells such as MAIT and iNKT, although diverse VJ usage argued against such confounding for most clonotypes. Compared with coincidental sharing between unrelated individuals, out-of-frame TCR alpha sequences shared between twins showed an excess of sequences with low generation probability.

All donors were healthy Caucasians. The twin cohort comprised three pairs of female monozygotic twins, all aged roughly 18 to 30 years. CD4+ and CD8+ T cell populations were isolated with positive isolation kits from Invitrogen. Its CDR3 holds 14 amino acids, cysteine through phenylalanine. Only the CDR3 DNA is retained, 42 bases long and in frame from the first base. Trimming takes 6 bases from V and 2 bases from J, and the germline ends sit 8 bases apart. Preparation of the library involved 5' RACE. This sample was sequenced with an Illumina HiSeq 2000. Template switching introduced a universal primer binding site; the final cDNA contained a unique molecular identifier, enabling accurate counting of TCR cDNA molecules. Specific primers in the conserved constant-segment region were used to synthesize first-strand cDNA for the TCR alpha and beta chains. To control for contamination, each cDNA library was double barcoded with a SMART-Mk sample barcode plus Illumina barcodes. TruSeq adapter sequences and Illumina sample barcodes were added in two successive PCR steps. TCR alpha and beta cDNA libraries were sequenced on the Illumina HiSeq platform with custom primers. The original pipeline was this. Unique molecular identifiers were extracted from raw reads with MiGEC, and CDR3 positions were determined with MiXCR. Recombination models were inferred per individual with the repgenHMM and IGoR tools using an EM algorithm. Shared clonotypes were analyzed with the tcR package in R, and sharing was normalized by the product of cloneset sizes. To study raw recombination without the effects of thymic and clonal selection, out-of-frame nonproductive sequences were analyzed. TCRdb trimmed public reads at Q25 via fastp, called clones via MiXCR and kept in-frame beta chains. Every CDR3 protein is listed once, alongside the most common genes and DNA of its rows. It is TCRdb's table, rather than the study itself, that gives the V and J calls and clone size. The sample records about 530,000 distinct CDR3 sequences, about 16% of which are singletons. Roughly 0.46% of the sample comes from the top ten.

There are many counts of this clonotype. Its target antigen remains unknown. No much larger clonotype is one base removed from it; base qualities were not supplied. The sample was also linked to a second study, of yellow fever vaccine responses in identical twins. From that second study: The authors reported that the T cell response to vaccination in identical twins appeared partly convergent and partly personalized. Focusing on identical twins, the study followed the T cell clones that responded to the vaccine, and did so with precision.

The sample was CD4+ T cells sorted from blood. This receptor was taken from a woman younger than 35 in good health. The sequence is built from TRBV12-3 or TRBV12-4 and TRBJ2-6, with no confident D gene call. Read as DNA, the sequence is TGTGCCAGCAGACTTAGGACTGGGGCCAACGTCCTGACTTTC. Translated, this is CASRLRTGANVLTF.